This T cell receptor (beta chain) appears in the sequencing data of a study of PD-1 blockade in classical Hodgkin lymphoma. Data came from immunoSEQ multiplex PCR; TCRdb stores just in-frame clones and leaves some out. The sample has roughly 40,000 clones, over 80% seen once; the top ten hold roughly 9%. All the patients suffered relapse after autologous stem cell transplantation, and brentuximab vedotin exposure differed. This specimen was peripheral blood mononuclear cells (PBMCs), taken at baseline. This TCR came from a human donor with classical Hodgkin lymphoma.

CDR3 DNA: TGCAGCGTTGGGCGGACAGGGGGCTTGGAGGAGACCCAGTACTTC. It translates to CSVGRTGGLEETQYF. This rearrangement joins TRBV29-1 to TRBJ2-5; TRBD1 matches at 11 bases. Unmatched junction bases numbered 9, after V lost 4 bases and J lost 5 bases. Germline V CDR1 and CDR2: SQVTM, ANQGSEA. This CDR3 spans 15 amino acids.